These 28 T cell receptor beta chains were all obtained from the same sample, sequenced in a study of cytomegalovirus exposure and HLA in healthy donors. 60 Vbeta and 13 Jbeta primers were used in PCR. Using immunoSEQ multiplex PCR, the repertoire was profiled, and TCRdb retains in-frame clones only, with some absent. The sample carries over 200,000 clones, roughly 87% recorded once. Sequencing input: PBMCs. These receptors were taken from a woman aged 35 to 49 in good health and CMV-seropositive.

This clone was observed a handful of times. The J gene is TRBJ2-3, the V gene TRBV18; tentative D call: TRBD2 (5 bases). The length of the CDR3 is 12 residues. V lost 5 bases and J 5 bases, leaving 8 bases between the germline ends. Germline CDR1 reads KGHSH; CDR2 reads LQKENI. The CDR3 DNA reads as TGTGCCAGCTCAACCGGAGGAGATACGCAGTATTTT. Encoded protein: CASSTGGDTQYF.

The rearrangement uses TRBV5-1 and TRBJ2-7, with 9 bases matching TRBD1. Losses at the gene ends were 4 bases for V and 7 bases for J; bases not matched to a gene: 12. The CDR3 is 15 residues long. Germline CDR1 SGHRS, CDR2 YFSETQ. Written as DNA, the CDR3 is TGCGCCAGCAGCCGGGACAGGGCTAGTTATGGTGAGCAGTACTTC. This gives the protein CASSRDRASYGEQYF.

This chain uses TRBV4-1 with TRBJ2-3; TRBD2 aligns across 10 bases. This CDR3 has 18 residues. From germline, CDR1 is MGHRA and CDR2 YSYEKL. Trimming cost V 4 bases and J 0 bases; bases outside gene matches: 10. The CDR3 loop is CASSRALAGGSSTDTQYF. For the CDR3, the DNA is TGCGCCAGCAGCCGGGCATTAGCGGGAGGCTCTAGCACAGATACGCAGTATTTT.

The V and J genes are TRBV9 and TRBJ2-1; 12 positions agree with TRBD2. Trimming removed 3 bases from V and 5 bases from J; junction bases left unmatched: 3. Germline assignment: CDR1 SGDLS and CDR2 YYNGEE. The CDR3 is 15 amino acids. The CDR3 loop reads CASSATSGSHNEQFF. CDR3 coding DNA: TGTGCCAGCAGCGCGACTAGCGGGAGCCACAATGAGCAGTTCTTC.

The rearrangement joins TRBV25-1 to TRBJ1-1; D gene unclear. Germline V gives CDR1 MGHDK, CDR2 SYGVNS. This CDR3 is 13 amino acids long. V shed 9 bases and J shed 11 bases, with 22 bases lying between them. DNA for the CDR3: TGTGCCAGTCCCGATGACATGGGTTTTCTGGCTTTCTTT. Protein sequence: CASPDDMGFLAFF. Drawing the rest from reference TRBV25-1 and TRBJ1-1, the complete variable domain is EADIYQTPRYLVIGTGKKITLECSQTMGHDKMYWYQQDPGMELHLIHYSYGVNSTEKGDLSSESTVSRIRTEHFPLTLESARPSHTSQYLCASPDDMGFLAFFGQGTRLTVV.

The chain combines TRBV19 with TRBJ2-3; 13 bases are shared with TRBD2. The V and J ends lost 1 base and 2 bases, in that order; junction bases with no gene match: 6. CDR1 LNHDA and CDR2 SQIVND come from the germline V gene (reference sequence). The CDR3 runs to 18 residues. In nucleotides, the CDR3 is TGTGCCAGTAGTATAGGAGGAGGGACTAGCGGGACCACAGATACGCAGTATTTT. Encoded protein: CASSIGGGTSGTTDTQYF. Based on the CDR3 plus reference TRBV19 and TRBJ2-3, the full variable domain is DGGITQSPKYLFRKEGQNVTLSCEQNLNHDAMYWYRQDPGQGLRLIYYSQIVNDFQKGDIAEGYSVSREKKESFPLTVTSAQKNPTAFYLCASSIGGGTSGTTDTQYFGPGTRLTVL.

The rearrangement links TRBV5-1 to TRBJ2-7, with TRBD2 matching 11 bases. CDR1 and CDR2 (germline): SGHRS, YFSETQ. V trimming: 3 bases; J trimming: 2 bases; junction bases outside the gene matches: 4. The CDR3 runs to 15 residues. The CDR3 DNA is TGCGCCAGCAGCTGGGCTAGCGGGGGGACCTACGAGCAGTACTTC. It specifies CASSWASGGTYEQYF.

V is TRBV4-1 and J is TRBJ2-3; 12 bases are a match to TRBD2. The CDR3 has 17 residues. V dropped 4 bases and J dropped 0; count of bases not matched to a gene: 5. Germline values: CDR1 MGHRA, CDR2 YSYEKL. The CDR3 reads CASSPYTSGGSTDTQYF. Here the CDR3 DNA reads TGCGCCAGCAGCCCTTACACTAGCGGGGGGAGCACAGATACGCAGTATTTT.

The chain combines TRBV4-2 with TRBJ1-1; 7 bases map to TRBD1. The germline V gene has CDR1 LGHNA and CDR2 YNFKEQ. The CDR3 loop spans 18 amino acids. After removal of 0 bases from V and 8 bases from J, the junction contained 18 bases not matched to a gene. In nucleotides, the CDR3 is TGTGCCAGCAGCCAAGATGGCGCAGGGGGACTTAGAATTGGCGAAGCTTTCTTT. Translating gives CASSQDGAGGLRIGEAFF.

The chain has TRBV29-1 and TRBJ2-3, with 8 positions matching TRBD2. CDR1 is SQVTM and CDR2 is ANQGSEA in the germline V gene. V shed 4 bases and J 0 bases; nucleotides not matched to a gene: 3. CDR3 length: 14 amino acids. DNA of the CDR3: TGCAGCGTTGCTTCTAGCGGGAGCACAGATACGCAGTATTTT. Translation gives CSVASSGSTDTQYF.

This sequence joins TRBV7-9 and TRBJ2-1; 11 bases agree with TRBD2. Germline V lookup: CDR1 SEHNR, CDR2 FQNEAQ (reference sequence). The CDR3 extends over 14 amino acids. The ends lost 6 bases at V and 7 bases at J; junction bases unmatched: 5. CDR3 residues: CASSFLAGGNEQFF. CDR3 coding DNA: TGTGCCAGCAGTTTTCTAGCGGGGGGAAATGAGCAGTTCTTC.

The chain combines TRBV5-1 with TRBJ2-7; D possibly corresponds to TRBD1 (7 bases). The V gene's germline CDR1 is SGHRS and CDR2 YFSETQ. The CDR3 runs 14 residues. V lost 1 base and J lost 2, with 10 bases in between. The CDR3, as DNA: TGCGCCAGCAGCTTGACAGGGGAGGCCTACGAGCAGTACTTC. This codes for CASSLTGEAYEQYF. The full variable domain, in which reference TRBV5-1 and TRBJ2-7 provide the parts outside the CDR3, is KAGVTQTPRYLIKTRGQQVTLSCSPISGHRSVSWYQQTPGQGLQFLFEYFSETQRNKGNFPGRFSGRQFSNSRSEMNVSTLELGDSALYLCASSLTGEAYEQYFGPGTRLTVT.

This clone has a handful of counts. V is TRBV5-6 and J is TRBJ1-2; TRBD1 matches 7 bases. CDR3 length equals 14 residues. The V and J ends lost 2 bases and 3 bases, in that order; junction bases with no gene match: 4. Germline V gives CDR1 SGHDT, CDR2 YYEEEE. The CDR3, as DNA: TGTGCCAGCAGCTTCGGGACAGACTACTATGGCTACACCTTC. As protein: CASSFGTDYYGYTF.

The DNA of the CDR3 is TGTGCCAGCAGCTCATCGACAGGGTATGGCTACACCTTC. Its translation is CASSSSTGYGYTF. The J gene is TRBJ1-2, the V gene TRBV7-3; 7 positions agree with TRBD1. V trimming: 4 bases; J trimming: 5 bases; junction bases outside the gene matches: 4. This CDR3 has 13 residues. The germline V gene has CDR1 SGHTA and CDR2 FQGTGA. The whole variable domain, filled in from reference TRBV7-3 and TRBJ1-2, reads GAGVSQTPSNKVTEKGKYVELRCDPISGHTALYWYRQSLGQGPEFLIYFQGTGAADDSGLPNDRFFAVRPEGSVSTLKIQRTERGDSAVYLCASSSSTGYGYTFGSGTRLTVV.

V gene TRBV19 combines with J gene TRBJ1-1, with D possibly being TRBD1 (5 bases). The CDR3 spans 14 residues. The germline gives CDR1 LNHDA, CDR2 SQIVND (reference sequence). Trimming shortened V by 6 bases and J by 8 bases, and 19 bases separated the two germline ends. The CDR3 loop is CASSEPGRTLEAFF. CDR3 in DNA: TGTGCCAGTAGCGAACCTGGACGGACACTGGAAGCTTTCTTT. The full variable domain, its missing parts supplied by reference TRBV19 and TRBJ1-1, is DGGITQSPKYLFRKEGQNVTLSCEQNLNHDAMYWYRQDPGQGLRLIYYSQIVNDFQKGDIAEGYSVSREKKESFPLTVTSAQKNPTAFYLCASSEPGRTLEAFFGQGTRLTVV.

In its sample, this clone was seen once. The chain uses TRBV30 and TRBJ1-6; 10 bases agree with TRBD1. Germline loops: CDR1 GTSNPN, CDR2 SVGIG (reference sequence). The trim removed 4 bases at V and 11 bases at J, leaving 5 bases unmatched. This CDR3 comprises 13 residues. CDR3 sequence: CAWTPGQGAPLHF. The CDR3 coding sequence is TGTGCCTGGACCCCAGGACAGGGGGCACCCCTCCACTTT.

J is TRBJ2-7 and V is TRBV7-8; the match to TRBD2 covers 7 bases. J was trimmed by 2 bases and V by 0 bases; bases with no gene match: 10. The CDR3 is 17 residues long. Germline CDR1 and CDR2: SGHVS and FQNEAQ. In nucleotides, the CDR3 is TGTGCCAGCAGCTTAGCCCTGGGAGGGTCTATTACCTACGAGCAGTACTTC. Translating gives CASSLALGGSITYEQYF.

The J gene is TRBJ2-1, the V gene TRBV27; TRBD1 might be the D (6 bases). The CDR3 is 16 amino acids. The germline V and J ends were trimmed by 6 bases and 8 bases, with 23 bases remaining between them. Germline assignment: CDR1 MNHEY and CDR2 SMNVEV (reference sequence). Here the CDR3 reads CASSHPGTWGLDEQFF. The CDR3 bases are TGTGCCAGCAGCCACCCCGGGACATGGGGTCTGGATGAGCAGTTCTTC.

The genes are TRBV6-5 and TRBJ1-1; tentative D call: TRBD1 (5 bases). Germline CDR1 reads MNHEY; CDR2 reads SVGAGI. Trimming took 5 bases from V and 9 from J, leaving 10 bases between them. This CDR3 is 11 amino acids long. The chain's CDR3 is CASSPGFQAFF. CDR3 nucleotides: TGTGCCAGCAGTCCAGGGTTTCAAGCTTTCTTT.

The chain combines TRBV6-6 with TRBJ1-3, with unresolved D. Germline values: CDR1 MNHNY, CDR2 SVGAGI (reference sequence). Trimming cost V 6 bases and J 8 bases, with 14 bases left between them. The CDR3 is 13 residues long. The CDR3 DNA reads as TGTGCCAGCAGCCGCCCCCCCGGTGACACCATATATTTT. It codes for CASSRPPGDTIYF.

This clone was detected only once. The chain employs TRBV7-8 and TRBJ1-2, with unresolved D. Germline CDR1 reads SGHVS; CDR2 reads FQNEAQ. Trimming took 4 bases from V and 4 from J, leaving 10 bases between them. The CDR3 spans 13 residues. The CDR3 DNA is TGTGCCAGCAGCTCCCTACCCCTCTATGGCTACACCTTC. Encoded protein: CASSSLPLYGYTF.

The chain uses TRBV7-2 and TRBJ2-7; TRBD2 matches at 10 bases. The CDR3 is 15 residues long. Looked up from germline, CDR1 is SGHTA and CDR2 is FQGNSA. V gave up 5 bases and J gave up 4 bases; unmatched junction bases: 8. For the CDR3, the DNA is TGTGCCAGCAGCCCTAGCGGGAGTTTGGTGTACGAGCAGTACTTC. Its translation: CASSPSGSLVYEQYF. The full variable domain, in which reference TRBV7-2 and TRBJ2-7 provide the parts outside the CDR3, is GAGVSQSPSNKVTEKGKDVELRCDPISGHTALYWYRQSLGQGLEFLIYFQGNSAPDKSGLPSDRFSAERTGGSVSTLTIQRTQQEDSAVYLCASSPSGSLVYEQYFGPGTRLTVT.

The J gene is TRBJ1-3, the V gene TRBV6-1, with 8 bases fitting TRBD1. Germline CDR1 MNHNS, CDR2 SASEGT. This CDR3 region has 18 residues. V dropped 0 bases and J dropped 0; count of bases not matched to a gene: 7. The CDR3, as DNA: TGTGCCAGCAGTGAAGCCCGGACAGGGAGGTCCTCTGGAAACACCATATATTTT. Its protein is CASSEARTGRSSGNTIYF.

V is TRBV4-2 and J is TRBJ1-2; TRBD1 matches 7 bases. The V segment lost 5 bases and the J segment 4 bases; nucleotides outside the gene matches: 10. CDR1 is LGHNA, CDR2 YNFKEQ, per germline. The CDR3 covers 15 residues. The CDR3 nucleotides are TGTGCCAGCAGCTTGGGGACAGACTTATTCTATGGCTACACCTTC. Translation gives CASSLGTDLFYGYTF.

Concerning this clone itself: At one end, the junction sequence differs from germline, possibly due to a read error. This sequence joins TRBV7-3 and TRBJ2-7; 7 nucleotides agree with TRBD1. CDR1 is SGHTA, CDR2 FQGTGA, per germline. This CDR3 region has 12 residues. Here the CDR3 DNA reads TGTTCCAGCAGCTTGACAGGGTCCGAGCAGTACTTC. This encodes CSSSLTGSEQYF.

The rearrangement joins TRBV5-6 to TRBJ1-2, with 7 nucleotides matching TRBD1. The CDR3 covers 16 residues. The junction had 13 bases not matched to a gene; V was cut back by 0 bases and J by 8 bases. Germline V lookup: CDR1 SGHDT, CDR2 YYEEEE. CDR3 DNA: TGTGCCAGCAGCTTGGAACAGGGGTTCCGTGGGCAAGGCTACACCTTC. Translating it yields CASSLEQGFRGQGYTF. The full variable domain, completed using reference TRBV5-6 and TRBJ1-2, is DAGVTQSPTHLIKTRGQQVTLRCSPKSGHDTVSWYQQALGQGPQFIFQYYEEEERQRGNFPDRFSGHQFPNYSSELNVNALLLGDSALYLCASSLEQGFRGQGYTFGSGTRLTVV.

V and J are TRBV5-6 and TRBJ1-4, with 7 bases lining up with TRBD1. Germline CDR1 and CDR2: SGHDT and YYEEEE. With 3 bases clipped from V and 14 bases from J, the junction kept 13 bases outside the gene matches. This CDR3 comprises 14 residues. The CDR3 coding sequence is TGTGCCAGCAGCTGGAGACAGGGTTCATTAAATCTGTTTTTT. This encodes CASSWRQGSLNLFF. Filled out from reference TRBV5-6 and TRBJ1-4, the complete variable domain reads DAGVTQSPTHLIKTRGQQVTLRCSPKSGHDTVSWYQQALGQGPQFIFQYYEEEERQRGNFPDRFSGHQFPNYSSELNVNALLLGDSALYLCASSWRQGSLNLFFGSGTQLSVL.

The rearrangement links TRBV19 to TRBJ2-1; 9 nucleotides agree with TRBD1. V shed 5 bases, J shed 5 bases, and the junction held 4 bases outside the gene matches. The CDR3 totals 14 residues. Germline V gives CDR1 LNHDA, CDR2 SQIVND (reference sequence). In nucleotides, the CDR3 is TGTGCCAGTAGTGGGACAGGGTTCCACAATGAGCAGTTCTTC. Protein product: CASSGTGFHNEQFF.